The clone carrying this TCR beta chain was seen more than once but under ten times. Germline-derived CDR1 and CDR2 are SGHTA and FQGNSA. V was shortened by 4 bases and J by 4 bases, with 10 bases between the two germline ends. The CDR3 has 14 residues. The data were taken from a study of patients and donors after allogeneic stem cell transplantation. TCRdb itself ran the RT-PCR reads through MiXCR, one entry per CDR3 protein. The table shows 150,000 to 200,000 distinct CDR3 sequences, with roughly 40% occurring only once. The chain recombines TRBV7-2 with TRBJ1-4, with D possibly matching TRBD1 (5 bases). Sequencing was done on a sample of blood, either unsorted or a sorted T cell fraction (not recorded which). This TCR was recovered from a human donor who was either an allogeneic HSCT recipient or a stem cell or donor lymphocyte infusion donor (not recorded which). It is not recorded whose cells these are; they may come from a transplant donor. The CDR3, as DNA: TGTGCCAGCAGCTCGGGACTGCGTAATGAAAAACTGTTTTTT. This encodes CASSSGLRNEKLFF.